The sequence of this TCR beta chain was determined in a study of CXCR3-negative and CXCR3-positive naive CD8 T cells. Regarding the study as a whole: Naive cells, whether CXCR3-negative or CXCR3-positive, had similar TRBV-TRBJ usage, while memory cells differed. Greater hydrophobicity was found in TRB CDR3s of CXCR3-positive naive cells than of CXCR3-negative naive cells.

Naive CD8+ T cells showed CD45RO-CCR7+CD27+CD95-. This CDR3 comprises 13 residues. The germline V gene has CDR1 WNHNN and CDR2 SYGVQD (reference sequence). For this clonotype: Antigen specificity is unknown.

The TRB libraries of cDNA were built by UMI-labeled 5' RACE. TCRdb re-called the 5' RACE reads; one entry per CDR3 protein, DNA not given. This sample's table has more than 45,000 distinct CDR3 sequences. Sequencing was carried out using naive CXCR3- CD8+ T cells from blood. Noted subset: CD45RO-CCR7+CD27+CD95- naive CD8+ T cells lacking CXCR3 (TNR3-). This TCR came from a human donor in good health. Some clones in this sample may be carry-over from other donors' samples. The chain joins TRBV10-1 to TRBJ2-5. The CDR3 region is CASRCEIQETQYF.